This is a list of T cell receptor beta chains from one sample in a study of identical twins. TCRdb called the 5' RACE reads again in MiXCR, with one record for every CDR3 protein. This sample has some 730,000 distinct CDR3 sequences; around a sixth occur once, and the top ten carry about an eighth. The sample was also linked to a second study, of T cells expressing NK-cell markers.

Input material: PBMCs. These TCRs come from a woman between 18 and 29 years old in good health. The CDR3 runs from the conserved cysteine through the conserved F or W. Each record gives: V gene, J gene, D gene, clone size, CDR3 length, CDR3 DNA, CDR3 protein. A D gene is named only where the DNA matches it firmly. Size is omitted from some rows. Given values are once, few, many or a class for expanded clones.

V: TRBV14
J: TRBJ2-3
D: .
size: .
length: 17
DNA: TGTGCCAGCAGCCAAGATCCCTGGCGGCCTAGCACAGATACGCAGTATTTT
CDR3: CASSQDPWRPSTDTQYF

V: TRBV6-5
J: TRBJ2-1
D: .
size: once
length: 12
DNA: TGTGCCAGCAGTTCACAGTCGGGGGTGCAGTTCTTC
CDR3: CASSSQSGVQFF

V: TRBV12-3/TRBV12-4
J: TRBJ1-3
D: .
size: .
length: 15
DNA: TGTGCCAGCAGTTCGGAAGGGACACTTGGAAACACCATATATTTT
CDR3: CASSSEGTLGNTIYF

V: TRBV29-1
J: TRBJ2-2
D: TRBD2
size: .
length: 14
DNA: TGCAGCGTTTCCGGGACTAGTTACACCGGGGAGCTGTTTTTT
CDR3: CSVSGTSYTGELFF

V: TRBV19
J: TRBJ2-1
D: TRBD2
size: .
length: 17
DNA: TGTGCCAGTAGTATAAGGTCCCTAGCGGGGGGGCCAGGTGAGCAGTTCTTC
CDR3: CASSIRSLAGGPGEQFF

V: TRBV14
J: TRBJ2-1
D: TRBD1
size: .
length: 18
DNA: TGTGCCAGCAGCCAAGACCAAAGGGGGACAGTATTCCTCAATGAGCAGTTCTTC
CDR3: CASSQDQRGTVFLNEQFF

V: TRBV7-9
J: TRBJ2-1
D: .
size: many
length: 13
DNA: TGTGCCAGCAGCCCCCCAATAGTCAATGAGCAGTTCTTC
CDR3: CASSPPIVNEQFF

V: TRBV5-1
J: TRBJ1-2
D: .
size: few
length: 15
DNA: TGCGCCAGCAGCTTGGCCGGGACAACCCCCGATGGCTACACCTTC
CDR3: CASSLAGTTPDGYTF

V: TRBV10-3
J: TRBJ2-6
D: .
size: .
length: 14
DNA: TGTGCCATCAGCTACAGGGCCGGGGCCAACGTCCTGACTTTC
CDR3: CAISYRAGANVLTF

V: TRBV10-3
J: TRBJ1-1
D: .
size: .
length: 14
DNA: TGTGCCATCAGTGAAATTCCGGTGGACACTGAAGCTTTCTTT
CDR3: CAISEIPVDTEAFF

V: TRBV7-2
J: TRBJ1-1
D: .
size: many
length: 12
DNA: TGTGCCAGCAGCCCGATTAACACTGAAGCTTTCTTT
CDR3: CASSPINTEAFF

V: TRBV5-1
J: TRBJ1-1
D: .
size: many
length: 14
DNA: TGCGCCAGCACCGGCCAGGTAATGAACACTGAAGCTTTCTTT
CDR3: CASTGQVMNTEAFF

V: TRBV6-2/TRBV6-3
J: TRBJ2-4
D: .
size: many
length: 11
DNA: TGTGCCAGCAGTTACTTGGACATTCAGTACTTC
CDR3: CASSYLDIQYF

V: TRBV20-1
J: TRBJ2-5
D: .
size: .
length: 12
DNA: TGCAGTGCTCAAGGCCTGGGAGAGACCCAGTACTTC
CDR3: CSAQGLGETQYF

V: TRBV2
J: TRBJ2-7
D: .
size: .
length: 14
DNA: TGTGCCAGCAGTGGGGCAGGGGTCGCCTACGAGCAGTACTTC
CDR3: CASSGAGVAYEQYF

V: TRBV6-2/TRBV6-3
J: TRBJ2-1
D: TRBD2
size: .
length: 16
DNA: TGTGCCAGCAGTCGAGCCGGGACTAGCGGGAGAGGTGAGCAGTTCTTC
CDR3: CASSRAGTSGRGEQFF

V: TRBV29-1
J: TRBJ2-1
D: TRBD2
size: .
length: 13
DNA: TGCAGCGTTCTAGCGGGGGGGCCCACCGAGCAGTTCTTC
CDR3: CSVLAGGPTEQFF

V: TRBV7-2
J: TRBJ2-3
D: TRBD2
size: few
length: 12
DNA: TGTGCCAGCAGCTTGGGACTAGCGGGGCCGTATTTT
CDR3: CASSLGLAGPYF

V: TRBV25-1
J: TRBJ2-1
D: TRBD2
size: few
length: 13
DNA: TGTGCCAGCAGTGTTTTGGGGGGGAATGAGCAGTTCTTC
CDR3: CASSVLGGNEQFF

V: TRBV20-1
J: TRBJ1-3
D: .
size: .
length: 14
DNA: TGCAGTGCTAGGACAGGCATTACTGGAAACACCATATATTTT
CDR3: CSARTGITGNTIYF

V: TRBV7-2
J: TRBJ2-2
D: TRBD2
size: few
length: 16
DNA: TGTGCCAGCAGCGGACGACTAGCGGCGAACACCGGGGAGCTGTTTTTT
CDR3: CASSGRLAANTGELFF

V: TRBV12-3/TRBV12-4
J: TRBJ2-7
D: TRBD1
size: .
length: 13
DNA: TGTGCCAGCAGAAAGGGGGCAGCCTACGAGCAGTACTTC
CDR3: CASRKGAAYEQYF

V: TRBV10-3
J: TRBJ1-6
D: TRBD1
size: few
length: 15
DNA: TGTGCCATCAGTGGCGGACAGGGAGGGAATTCACCCCTCCACTTT
CDR3: CAISGGQGGNSPLHF

V: TRBV20-1
J: TRBJ2-1
D: .
size: .
length: 17
DNA: TGCAGTGCTAGACCCGGGACAGGGAGCGGGGGGGACAATGAGCAGTTCTTC
CDR3: CSARPGTGSGGDNEQFF

V: TRBV3-1
J: TRBJ2-3
D: TRBD2
size: few
length: 15
DNA: TGTGCCAGCAGCCTCGGAGCGGGGGGTCAGGACACGCAGTATTTT
CDR3: CASSLGAGGQDTQYF

V: TRBV11-1
J: TRBJ2-1
D: .
size: .
length: 19
DNA: TGTGCCAGCAGCCCGGGGACAGGGGGTAGCGGGAGGCGGTACAATGAGCAGTTCTTC
CDR3: CASSPGTGGSGRRYNEQFF

V: TRBV20-1
J: TRBJ2-1
D: TRBD2
size: .
length: 12
DNA: TGCAGTGCTCCTGCGGCGGGAGGTGAGCAGTTCTTC
CDR3: CSAPAAGGEQFF

V: TRBV6-1
J: TRBJ2-3
D: TRBD2
size: .
length: 16
DNA: TGTGCCAGCACCCTGACTAGCGGGGGACCGATAGATACGCAGTATTTT
CDR3: CASTLTSGGPIDTQYF

V: TRBV25-1
J: TRBJ2-3
D: TRBD2
size: few
length: 15
DNA: TGTGCCAGCAGTGATTTACGGGAGGACACCGATACGCAGTATTTT
CDR3: CASSDLREDTDTQYF

V: TRBV11-2
J: TRBJ2-1
D: TRBD1
size: .
length: 14
DNA: TGTGCCAGCAGCAAAGAGACAGGGCCTGATGAGCAGTTCTTC
CDR3: CASSKETGPDEQFF